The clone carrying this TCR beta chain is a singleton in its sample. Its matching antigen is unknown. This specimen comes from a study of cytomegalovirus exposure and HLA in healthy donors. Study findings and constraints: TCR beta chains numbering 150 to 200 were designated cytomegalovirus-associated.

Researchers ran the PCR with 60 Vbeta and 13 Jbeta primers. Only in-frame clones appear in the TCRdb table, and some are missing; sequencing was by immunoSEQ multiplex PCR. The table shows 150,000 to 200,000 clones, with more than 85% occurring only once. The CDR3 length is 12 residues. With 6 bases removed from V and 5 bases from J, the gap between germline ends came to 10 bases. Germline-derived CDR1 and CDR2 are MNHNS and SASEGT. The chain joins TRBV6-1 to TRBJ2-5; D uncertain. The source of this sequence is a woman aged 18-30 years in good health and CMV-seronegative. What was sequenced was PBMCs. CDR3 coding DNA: TGTGCCAGCAGCCCCTCCGGGGAGACCCAGTACTTC. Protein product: CASSPSGETQYF.